This TCR beta chain originates from a study of beta chain features in type 1 diabetes. The study, taken as a whole, reports: TCRB CDR3s from Type 1 diabetes patients were moderately but significantly shorter in all four CD4+ subsets.

What was sequenced were expressed TCRB transcripts, since all of the isolated RNA had been reverse transcribed. Produced via immunoSEQ multiplex PCR; TCRdb's table is partial and in-frame only. The sample holds just over 600,000 clones, 15% seen once. Trimming took 6 bases from V and 2 from J, leaving 11 bases between them. This CDR3 has 14 residues. The germline CDR1 and CDR2 sequences are KGHSH and LQKENI. As concerns this clone: Its antigen is still unknown.

This chain links TRBV18 with TRBJ2-1; no clear D. The TCR comes from a man younger than 35 in good health. Sequencing was carried out using naive CD4+ T cells from blood. DNA for the CDR3: TGTGCCAGCTCTTCCGCTGGTACCTACAATGAGCAGTTCTTC. Translated, it gives CASSSAGTYNEQFF.